The present TCR beta chain was sequenced within a study of identical twins. Study results and limitations: The study drew conclusions from cross-sectional statistical analysis, not from following the same donors. Twins showed weaker excess sharing in their beta out-of-frame sequences.

This clonotype was seen many times. Its target is not known. The germline CDR1 and CDR2 sequences are LGHNA and YSLEER. The CDR3 spans 16 residues. V gave up 0 bases and J gave up 4 bases, with 15 bases separating them. Template switching added a universal primer site; cDNA carried unique molecular identifiers. TCRdb reprocessed the 5' RACE reads with MiXCR, giving one entry per CDR3 protein. This table holds around 510,000 distinct CDR3 sequences, around an eighth found once. Separately, the same data were catalogued under a study of yellow fever vaccine responses in identical twins. As reported in that work: Vaccine T cell responses of twins reportedly seemed partly convergent and partly personalized.

Sequencing input: CD4+ T cells sorted from blood. The sequence was collected from a woman younger than 35 in good health. The V gene is TRBV4-3, the J gene TRBJ1-2, with a possible D match to TRBD1 (6 bases). The CDR3 spells CASSQEARGAGYGYTF. The CDR3 DNA reads TGCGCCAGCAGCCAAGAAGCTAGGGGGGCTGGCTATGGCTACACCTTC.